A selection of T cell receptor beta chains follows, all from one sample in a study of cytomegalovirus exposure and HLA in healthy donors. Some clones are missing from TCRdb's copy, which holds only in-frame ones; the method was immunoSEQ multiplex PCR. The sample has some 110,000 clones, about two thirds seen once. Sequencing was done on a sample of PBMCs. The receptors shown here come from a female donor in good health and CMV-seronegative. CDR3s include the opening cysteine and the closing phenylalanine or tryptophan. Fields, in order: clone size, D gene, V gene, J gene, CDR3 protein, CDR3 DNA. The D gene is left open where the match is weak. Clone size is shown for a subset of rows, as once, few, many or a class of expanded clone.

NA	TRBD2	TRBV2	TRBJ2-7	CASRGTSGGTYEQYF	TGTGCCAGCAGGGGGACTAGCGGGGGAACCTACGAGCAGTACTTC
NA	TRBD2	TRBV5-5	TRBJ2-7	CASSRGLAGEQQYF	TGTGCCAGCAGCAGGGGACTAGCGGGAGAACAGCAGTACTTC
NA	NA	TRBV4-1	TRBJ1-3	CASSLQAGNTIYF	TGCGCCAGCAGCCTCCAAGCAGGGAACACCATATATTTT
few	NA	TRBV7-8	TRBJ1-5	CASSLPGRDQPQHF	TGTGCCAGCAGTTTACCGGGAAGGGATCAGCCCCAGCATTTT
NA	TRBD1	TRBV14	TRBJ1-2	CASSAIGGSNYGYTF	TGTGCCAGCAGCGCAATAGGGGGCAGCAACTATGGCTACACCTTC
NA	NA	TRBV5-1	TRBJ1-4	CASSSRYGLNEKLFF	TGCGCCAGCAGCTCACGGTATGGGCTGAATGAAAAACTGTTTTTT
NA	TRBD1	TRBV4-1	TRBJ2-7	CASSQVRDRVYEQYF	TGCGCCAGCAGCCAAGTCAGGGACAGGGTCTACGAGCAGTACTTC
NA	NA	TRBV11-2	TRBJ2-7	CASSLGQVTRSYEQYF	TGTGCCAGCAGCTTAGGCCAAGTTACACGATCCTACGAGCAGTACTTC
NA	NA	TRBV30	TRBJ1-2	CAWSGQENGYTF	TGTGCCTGGAGTGGACAGGAGAATGGCTACACCTTC
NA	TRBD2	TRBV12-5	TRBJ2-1	CASGLPPPAGAYNEQFF	TGTGCTAGTGGTTTGCCCCCCCCCGCGGGAGCCTACAATGAGCAGTTCTTC
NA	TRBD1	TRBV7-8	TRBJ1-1	CASSPRTGGNTEAFF	TGTGCCAGCAGCCCCCGGACAGGGGGGAACACTGAAGCTTTCTTT
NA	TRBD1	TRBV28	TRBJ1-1	CASSLDRENTEAFF	TGTGCCAGCAGTTTGGACAGGGAGAACACTGAAGCTTTCTTT
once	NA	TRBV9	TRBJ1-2	CASSVEAAGVGYTF	TGTGCCAGCAGCGTAGAGGCTGCCGGGGTTGGCTACACCTTC
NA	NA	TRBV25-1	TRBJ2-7	CASSPSGEPTEQYF	TGTGCCAGCAGTCCGTCGGGGGAGCCAACTGAGCAGTACTTC
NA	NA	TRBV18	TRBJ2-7	CASSPAGTGVSYEQYF	TGTGCCAGCTCACCGGCAGGGACGGGGGTCTCCTACGAGCAGTACTTC
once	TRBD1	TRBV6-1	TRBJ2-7	CASRETGGYEQYF	TGTGCCAGCAGGGAAACAGGGGGGTACGAGCAGTACTTC
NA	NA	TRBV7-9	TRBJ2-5	CASSFVLVETQYF	TGTGCCAGCAGCTTCGTACTAGTGGAGACCCAGTACTTC
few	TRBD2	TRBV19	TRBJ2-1	CASSINGGSMFF	TGTGCCAGTAGTATAAACGGCGGGAGCATGTTCTTC
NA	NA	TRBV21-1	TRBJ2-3	CASPSFGESTDTQYF	TGTGCCAGCCCTAGCTTCGGCGAATCCACAGATACGCAGTATTTT
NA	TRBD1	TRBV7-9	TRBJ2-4	CASSLEGQGDIQYF	TGTGCCAGCAGCTTAGAGGGACAGGGGGACATTCAGTACTTC